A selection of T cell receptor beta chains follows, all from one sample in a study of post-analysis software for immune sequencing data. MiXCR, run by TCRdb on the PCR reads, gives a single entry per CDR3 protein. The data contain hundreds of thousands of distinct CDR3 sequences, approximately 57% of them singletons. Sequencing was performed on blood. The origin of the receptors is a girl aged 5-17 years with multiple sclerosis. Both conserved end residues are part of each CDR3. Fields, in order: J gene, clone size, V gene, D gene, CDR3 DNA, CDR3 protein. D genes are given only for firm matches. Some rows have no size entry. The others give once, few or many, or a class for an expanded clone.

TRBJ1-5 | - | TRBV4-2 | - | TGTGCCAGCAGCCAAGCTAGTAATAGCAATCAGCCCCAGCATTTT | CASSQASNSNQPQHF
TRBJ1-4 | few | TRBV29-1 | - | TGCAGCGGAGGCGACGAAAAACTGTTTTTT | CSGGDEKLFF
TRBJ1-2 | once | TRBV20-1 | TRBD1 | TGCAGTGCCGCGGACAGGGACAACTATGGCTACACCTTC | CSAADRDNYGYTF
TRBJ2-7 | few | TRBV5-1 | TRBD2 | TGCGCCGGCAGCTTCGGTACCCCGGGTACTAGCGGTTACGAGCAGTACTTC | CAGSFGTPGTSGYEQYF
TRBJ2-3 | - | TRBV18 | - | TGTGCCAGCTCACGCCTGGGATCTAGCACAGATACGCAGTATTTT | CASSRLGSSTDTQYF
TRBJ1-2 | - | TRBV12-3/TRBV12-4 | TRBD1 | TGTGCCAGCAGTTTGGGGACAGGGGAGTATGGCTACACCTTC | CASSLGTGEYGYTF
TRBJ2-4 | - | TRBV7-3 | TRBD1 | TGTGCCAGCAGCGAGGGACAGGGGGCATACATTCAGTACTTC | CASSEGQGAYIQYF
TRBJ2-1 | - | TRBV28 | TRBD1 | TGTGCCTGCGGGACAGGGGGCGCAGGATACCCCTACAATGAGCAGTTCTTC | CACGTGGAGYPYNEQFF
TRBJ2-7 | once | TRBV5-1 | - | TGCGCCTGCAGCTTGGGTGTTTACTCCTACGAGCAGTACTTC | CACSLGVYSYEQYF
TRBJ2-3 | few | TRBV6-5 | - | TGTGCCAGCAACACGGCAGATACGCAGTATTTT | CASNTADTQYF
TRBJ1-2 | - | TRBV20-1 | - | TGCAGTGCTAGAACGCGACTGGCACGGACTAACTATGGCTACACCTTC | CSARTRLARTNYGYTF
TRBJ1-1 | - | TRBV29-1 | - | TGCAGCGTTGAAGGGAGGACGGACACTGAAGCTTTCTTT | CSVEGRTDTEAFF
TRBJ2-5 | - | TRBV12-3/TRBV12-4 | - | TGTGCCAGCAGTCCAACCCTCTACCCTGGGGGAGAGACCCAGTACTTC | CASSPTLYPGGETQYF
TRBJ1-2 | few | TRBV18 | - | TGTGCCAGCTCACCTGAACGGGGAAACTATGGCTACACCTTC | CASSPERGNYGYTF
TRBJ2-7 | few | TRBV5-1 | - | TGCGCCAGCAGCCAGTCCGTGTCCCCGGAATCTTACGAGCAGTACTTC | CASSQSVSPESYEQYF